Below, 27 T cell receptor beta chains from the same sample are listed, as sequenced in a study of identical twins. MiXCR, run by TCRdb on the 5' RACE reads, gives a single entry per CDR3 protein. The table lists some 500,000 distinct CDR3 sequences, 12% to 15% of them singletons. These data are also associated with another study on yellow fever vaccine responses in identical twins.

The sample comprised CD4+ T cells sorted from blood. All receptors come from a woman between 18 and 30 years old in good health.

This clonotype has a handful of counts. The chain is built from TRBV5-1 and TRBJ2-5; TRBD2 aligns across 8 bases. The CDR3 sequence is 18 residues long. The V gene's germline CDR1 is SGHRS and CDR2 YFSETQ. V dropped 4 bases and J dropped 7; count of bases not matched to a gene: 21. The CDR3 nucleotides are TGCGCCAGCAGCCCAAAACTCAAGACTAGCGCCCGGACGGGGACCCAGTACTTC. This sequence encodes CASSPKLKTSARTGTQYF.

The chain carries TRBV7-9 and TRBJ1-3; 7 nucleotides align to TRBD1. V gave up 11 bases and J gave up 6 bases; unmatched junction bases: 10. CDR3 length equals 13 residues. CDR1 and CDR2 from the germline V gene are SEHNR and FQNEAQ (reference sequence). DNA for the CDR3: TGTGCCGGTCCCGTGGGGACAGAAAACACCATATATTTT. It specifies CAGPVGTENTIYF.

This clonotype was counted many times. The chain links TRBV14 to TRBJ2-2, with 8 bases fitting TRBD1. The V and J ends lost 0 bases and 6 bases, in that order; junction bases with no gene match: 18. In germline, CDR1 is SGHDN, CDR2 FVKESK. CDR3 size: 20 residues. The CDR3: CASSQEKSPLDRDRSGELFF. As DNA, the CDR3 is TGTGCCAGCAGCCAAGAGAAGAGCCCGTTGGACAGGGACCGCTCCGGGGAGCTGTTTTTT.

This clonotype was counted a few times. This sequence joins TRBV28 and TRBJ2-7; TRBD2 matches 7 bases. This CDR3 spans 14 amino acids. After removal of 8 bases from V and 0 bases from J, the junction contained 7 bases not matched to a gene. Germline V gene lookup returns CDR1 MDHEN and CDR2 SYDVKM. The CDR3 region is CASLPGGSSYEQYF. CDR3 in DNA: TGTGCCAGCCTTCCGGGGGGTAGCTCCTACGAGCAGTACTTC.

Only a few counts were recorded for this clonotype. The chain combines TRBV3-1 with TRBJ2-2, with TRBD2 matching over 7 bases. With V trimmed by 4 bases and J by 7 bases, 6 bases remained unmatched. CDR1 is LGHDT and CDR2 is YNNKEL in the germline V gene (reference sequence). This CDR3 spans 14 amino acids. CDR3 amino acids: CASSLGLGVGELFF. The CDR3 DNA is TGTGCCAGCAGCCTAGGACTAGGGGTCGGGGAGCTGTTTTTT.

This clonotype was counted between two and nine times. J is TRBJ2-7 and V is TRBV5-1; D perhaps matches TRBD2 (5 bases). The CDR3 is 15 residues long. Germline assignment: CDR1 SGHRS and CDR2 YFSETQ. Trimming left V 4 bases short and J 4 bases short, with 18 bases between. CDR3 DNA sequence: TGCGCCAGCAGCCCCGGAACCCTAGGAGGTTACGAGCAGTACTTC. Translation gives CASSPGTLGGYEQYF.

This clonotype has only a few counts. This chain links TRBV5-1 with TRBJ2-3; TRBD2 agrees at 7 bases. The J segment lost 6 bases and the V segment lost 2 bases, leaving 12 bases of the junction unmatched. This CDR3 is built from 16 residues. From germline, CDR1 is SGHRS and CDR2 YFSETQ. For the CDR3, the DNA is TGCGCCAGCAGCTTTTATCCTAGCGGAGGGGCCGATACGCAGTATTTT. Amino acid sequence: CASSFYPSGGADTQYF.

In this sample, this clonotype turned up many times. V gene TRBV4-1 combines with J gene TRBJ2-3, with 7 nucleotides matching TRBD1. Germline-derived CDR1 and CDR2 are MGHRA and YSYEKL. The CDR3 is 14 residues long. After removal of 4 bases from V and 2 bases from J, the junction contained 3 bases not matched to a gene. The CDR3: CASSLGTDTDTQYF. CDR3 nucleotide sequence: TGCGCCAGCAGCCTAGGGACAGACACAGATACGCAGTATTTT.

The V gene is TRBV28, the J gene TRBJ2-7; D ambiguous. The CDR3 loop spans 16 amino acids. The germline V and J ends were trimmed by 4 bases and 0 bases, with 16 bases remaining between them. Germline V CDR1 and CDR2: MDHEN, SYDVKM. The CDR3 DNA reads TGTGCCAGCAGTTCCCCCGGCAGTAGGAGCTCCTACGAGCAGTACTTC. Amino acid sequence: CASSSPGSRSSYEQYF.

This chain connects TRBV28 to TRBJ1-5; TRBD1 is a possible D gene (5 bases). V lost 5 bases and J lost 4, with 15 bases in between. CDR1 and CDR2 (germline): MDHEN, SYDVKM. The CDR3 extends over 15 amino acids. CDR3 nucleotides: TGTGCCAGCAGTCCCAAGGGGCGGATGAATCAGCCCCAGCATTTT. Amino acid sequence: CASSPKGRMNQPQHF.

J is TRBJ1-4 and V is TRBV28; D gene uncertain. V was cut by 7 bases and J by 4 bases, with 10 bases left in between. The germline CDR1 and CDR2 sequences are MDHEN and SYDVKM. The CDR3 spans 13 residues. The CDR3 sequence: CASIGPNNEKLFF. CDR3 DNA: TGTGCCAGCATAGGTCCGAATAATGAAAAACTGTTTTTT.

V usage is TRBV29-1 and J usage is TRBJ1-1; D might be TRBD1 (5 bases). The V gene lost 8 bases and the J gene lost 4 bases, with 11 bases spanning the gap. The CDR3 length is 11 residues. CDR1 and CDR2 from the germline V gene are SQVTM and ANQGSEA. The chain's CDR3 is CSSSGGTEAFF. CDR3 DNA: TGCAGCTCATCGGGGGGCACTGAAGCTTTCTTT.

This clonotype has just a few counts. The genes are TRBV12-3 or TRBV12-4 and TRBJ2-1, with 9 bases aligning to TRBD2. Trimming took 2 bases from V and 11 from J; bases not matched to a gene: 13. The CDR3 consists of 16 residues. CDR3 amino acids: CASSLYETSGKHQQFF. The CDR3 nucleotides read TGTGCCAGCAGTTTATATGAGACTAGCGGAAAACACCAGCAGTTCTTC.

The chain uses TRBV5-6 and TRBJ2-7, with D possibly matching TRBD1 (6 bases). The length of the CDR3 is 15 residues. Trimming took 1 base from V and 5 from J, leaving 16 bases between them. Germline CDR1 reads SGHDT; CDR2 reads YYEEEE. The CDR3 DNA reads as TGTGCCAGCAGCTTGCCAGGGGAAGGCGCGAACGAGCAGTACTTC. It specifies CASSLPGEGANEQYF.

About this clonotype itself: An end of the junction does not agree with germline; a read error may underlie this. The rearrangement uses TRBV6-2 or TRBV6-3 and TRBJ1-1, with TRBD1 identical over 7 bases. CDR3 length equals 14 residues. The germline V gene encodes CDR1 MNHEY and CDR2 SVGEGT. For the CDR3, the DNA is TGTGCCAGCAATTACGGGACAGCCGCCACTGAAGCTTTCTTT. It encodes CASNYGTAATEAFF.

This chain joins TRBV19 and TRBJ2-1, with D maybe TRBD2 (6 bases). The V gene's germline CDR1 is LNHDA and CDR2 SQIVND (reference sequence). The CDR3 consists of 15 residues. Trimming cost V 7 bases and J 7 bases, with 20 bases left between them. CDR3 bases: TGTGCCAGTACCAAATTGCAGGGAGGTGGGAATGAGCAGTTCTTC. It yields the protein CASTKLQGGGNEQFF. The entire variable domain, with the rest obtained from reference TRBV19 and TRBJ2-1, is as follows: DGGITQSPKYLFRKEGQNVTLSCEQNLNHDAMYWYRQDPGQGLRLIYYSQIVNDFQKGDIAEGYSVSREKKESFPLTVTSAQKNPTAFYLCASTKLQGGGNEQFFGPGTRLTVL.

This clonotype was observed many times. This rearrangement joins TRBV4-2 to TRBJ2-1; no clear D gene. V lost 1 base and J lost 7, with 14 bases in between. The CDR3 consists of 15 residues. Germline V CDR1 and CDR2: LGHNA, YNFKEQ. The CDR3 nucleotides are TGTGCCAGCAGCCAAGTTGGTACCGGTGGTAATGAGCAGTTCTTC. It encodes CASSQVGTGGNEQFF.

The J gene is TRBJ2-7, the V gene TRBV5-4; a possible D gene is TRBD2 (7 bases). Germline assignment: CDR1 SGHNT and CDR2 YYREEE (reference sequence). The CDR3 totals 18 residues. Trimming removed 0 bases from V and 4 bases from J, with 23 bases in between. The CDR3 sequence: CASSLGGGSAERGYEQYF. CDR3 in DNA: TGTGCCAGCAGCTTGGGGGGGGGTTCGGCGGAAAGGGGGTACGAGCAGTACTTC.

This clonotype was found a few times. The genes are TRBV28 and TRBJ2-2; D may be TRBD2 (7 bases). Germline V gives CDR1 MDHEN, CDR2 SYDVKM. The CDR3 extends over 13 amino acids. V was shortened by 7 bases and J by 6 bases, with 12 bases between the two germline ends. The CDR3 protein is CASTGGKAGELFF. CDR3 nucleotides: TGTGCCAGCACGGGGGGCAAGGCCGGGGAGCTGTTTTTT.

This clonotype has a handful of counts. The genes are TRBV10-3 and TRBJ2-5, with 8 bases lining up with TRBD2. V was clipped by 5 bases and J by 2 bases; unmatched bases: 16. The V gene's germline CDR1 is ENHRY and CDR2 SYGVKD. This CDR3 contains 18 residues. CDR3 region: CAISPGSRGGPRQETQYF. The CDR3 bases are TGTGCCATCAGTCCAGGGTCCCGGGGGGGCCCAAGGCAAGAGACCCAGTACTTC.

The chain has TRBV5-1 and TRBJ1-2, with a weak D call TRBD1 (6 bases). Germline V gives CDR1 SGHRS, CDR2 YFSETQ. This CDR3 region has 14 residues. V lost 4 bases to trimming and J lost 4 bases, with 14 bases between them. CDR3 coding DNA: TGCGCCAGCAGCCTGGCAGGGGATATCTATGGCTACACCTTC. It specifies CASSLAGDIYGYTF.

This clonotype appeared many times. The gene calls are TRBV7-2 and TRBJ1-1; D call uncertain. CDR3 size: 13 residues. The germline V gene has CDR1 SGHTA and CDR2 FQGNSA. The ends were cut back, 1 base at V and 3 bases at J, with 6 bases in the middle. The CDR3 bases are TGTGCCAGCAGCTTAGATAGCTACACTGAAGCTTTCTTT. Amino acid sequence: CASSLDSYTEAFF.

J is TRBJ2-7 and V is TRBV7-3; TRBD1 or TRBD2 may be the D gene (7 bases each). Germline V gene lookup returns CDR1 SGHTA and CDR2 FQGTGA. This CDR3 is 18 amino acids long. V lost 2 bases and J lost 0, with 20 bases in between. The CDR3 spells CASSLYPLQGGYSYEQYF. DNA for the CDR3: TGTGCCAGCAGCTTATATCCTCTTCAGGGGGGGTACTCCTACGAGCAGTACTTC.

This clonotype was detected only a few times. V and J are TRBV4-1 and TRBJ2-1, with 7 bases that match TRBD2. The J segment lost 8 bases and the V segment lost 2 bases, leaving 9 bases of the junction unmatched. The germline V gene has CDR1 MGHRA and CDR2 YSYEKL. The CDR3 is 15 amino acids. CDR3 coding DNA: TGCGCCAGCAGCCAACGACGCGGGGGATCAGATGAGCAGTTCTTC. It specifies CASSQRRGGSDEQFF.

This clonotype was observed a few times. This chain connects TRBV7-3 to TRBJ2-2; D may correspond to TRBD1 or TRBD2 (5 bases each). V lost 0 bases, J lost 4 bases, and 18 bases lay in between. Germline values: CDR1 SGHTA, CDR2 FQGTGA. This CDR3 has 18 residues. The CDR3 region is CASSLTVVRAGTTGELFF. The CDR3 DNA reads as TGTGCCAGCAGCTTAACAGTTGTTCGAGCCGGGACCACCGGGGAGCTGTTTTTT.

This clonotype was picked up many times. V and J are TRBV6-5 and TRBJ2-7; no firm D call. Germline values: CDR1 MNHEY, CDR2 SVGAGI. V dropped 0 bases and J dropped 0 bases, with 9 bases sitting between them. The CDR3 consists of 15 residues. CDR3: CASSYSGFSSYEQYF. The CDR3 nucleotides are TGTGCCAGCAGTTACTCGGGATTCAGCTCCTACGAGCAGTACTTC.

This clonotype occurred a few times. This chain connects TRBV7-2 to TRBJ2-1; 12 bases are a match to TRBD2. V lost 7 bases, J lost 4 bases, and 8 bases stayed unmatched. CDR1 SGHTA and CDR2 FQGNSA come from the germline V gene. This CDR3 contains 16 residues. The CDR3 spells CASTRRTSGNYNEQFF. CDR3 sequence (DNA): TGTGCCAGCACGCGCCGGACTAGCGGGAATTACAATGAGCAGTTCTTC.